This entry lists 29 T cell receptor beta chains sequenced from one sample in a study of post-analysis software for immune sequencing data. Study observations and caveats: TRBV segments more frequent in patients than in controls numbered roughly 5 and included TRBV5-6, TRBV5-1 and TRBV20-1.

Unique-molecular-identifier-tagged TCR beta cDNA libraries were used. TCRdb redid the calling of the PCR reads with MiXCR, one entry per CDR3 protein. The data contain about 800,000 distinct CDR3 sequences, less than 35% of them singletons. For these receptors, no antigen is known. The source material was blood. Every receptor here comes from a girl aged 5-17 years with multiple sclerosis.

DNA of the CDR3: TGCAGTGCTAGTAGGACCCCCTCGGGGGTCTCCTACAATGAGCAGTTCTTC. Translation gives CSASRTPSGVSYNEQFF. The chain is built from TRBV20-1 and TRBJ2-1; tentatively, D is TRBD2 (6 bases). The V gene's germline CDR1 is DFQATT and CDR2 SNEGSKA (reference sequence). The CDR3 loop spans 17 amino acids. Trimming removed 3 bases from V and 0 bases from J, with 18 bases in between.

CDR3 nucleotide sequence: TGCGCCAGCAGCCCGATCTTGGCTCAGCCCCAGCATTTT. Amino acids: CASSPILAQPQHF. V gene TRBV4-1 combines with J gene TRBJ1-5; D is ambiguous. The CDR3 consists of 13 residues. V shed 4 bases and J shed 6 bases, with 10 bases lying between them. Looked up from germline, CDR1 is MGHRA and CDR2 is YSYEKL.

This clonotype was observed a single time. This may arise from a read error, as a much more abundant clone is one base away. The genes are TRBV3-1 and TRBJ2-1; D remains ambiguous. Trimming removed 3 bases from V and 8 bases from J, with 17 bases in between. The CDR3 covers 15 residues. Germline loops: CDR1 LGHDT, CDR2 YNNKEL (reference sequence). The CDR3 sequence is CASSHLFGPSDEQFF. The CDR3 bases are TGTGCCAGCAGCCACCTTTTCGGCCCCAGCGATGAGCAGTTCTTC.

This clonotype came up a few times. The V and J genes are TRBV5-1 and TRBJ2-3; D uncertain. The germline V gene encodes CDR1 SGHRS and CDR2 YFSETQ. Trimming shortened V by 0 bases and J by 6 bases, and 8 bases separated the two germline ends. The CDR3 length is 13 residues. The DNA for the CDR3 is TGCGCCAGCAGCTTGGAGCCAGAGGATACGCAGTATTTT. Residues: CASSLEPEDTQYF. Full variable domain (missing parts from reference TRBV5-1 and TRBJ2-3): KAGVTQTPRYLIKTRGQQVTLSCSPISGHRSVSWYQQTPGQGLQFLFEYFSETQRNKGNFPGRFSGRQFSNSRSEMNVSTLELGDSALYLCASSLEPEDTQYFGPGTRLTVL.

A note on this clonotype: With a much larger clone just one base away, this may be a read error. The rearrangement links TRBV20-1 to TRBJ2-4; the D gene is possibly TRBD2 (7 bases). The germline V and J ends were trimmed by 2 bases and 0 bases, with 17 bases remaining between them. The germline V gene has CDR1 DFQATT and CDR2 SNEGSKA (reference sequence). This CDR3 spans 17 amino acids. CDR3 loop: CSARKGGTLAAKNIQYF. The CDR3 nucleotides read TGCAGTGCTAGAAAGGGGGGGACCCTCGCAGCCAAAAACATTCAGTACTTC.

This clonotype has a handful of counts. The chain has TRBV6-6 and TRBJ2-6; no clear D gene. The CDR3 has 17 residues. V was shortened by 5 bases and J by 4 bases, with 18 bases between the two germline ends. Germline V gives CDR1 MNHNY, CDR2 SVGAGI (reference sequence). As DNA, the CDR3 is TGTGCCAGCAGTAAAAACGGGCCGCCCGGCGGGGCCAACGTCCTGACTTTC. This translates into CASSKNGPPGGANVLTF.

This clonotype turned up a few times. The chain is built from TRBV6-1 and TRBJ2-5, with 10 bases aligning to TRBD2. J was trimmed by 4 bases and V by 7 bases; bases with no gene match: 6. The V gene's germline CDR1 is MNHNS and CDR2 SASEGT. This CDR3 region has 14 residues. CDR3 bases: TGTGCCAGCACCGCCTTAGCGGGGGGAGAGACCCAGTACTTC. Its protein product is CASTALAGGETQYF.

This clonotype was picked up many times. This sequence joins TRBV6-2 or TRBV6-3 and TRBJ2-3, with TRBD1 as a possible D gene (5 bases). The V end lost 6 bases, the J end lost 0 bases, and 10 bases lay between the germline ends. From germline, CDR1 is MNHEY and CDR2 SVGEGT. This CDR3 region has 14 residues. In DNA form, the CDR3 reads TGTGCCAGCAGCAGGGATCCAAGCACAGATACGCAGTATTTT. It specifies CASSRDPSTDTQYF.

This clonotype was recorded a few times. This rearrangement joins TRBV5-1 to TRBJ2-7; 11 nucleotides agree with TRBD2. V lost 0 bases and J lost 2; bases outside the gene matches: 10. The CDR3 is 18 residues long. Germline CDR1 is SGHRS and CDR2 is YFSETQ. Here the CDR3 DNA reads TGCGCCAGCAGCTTGGGACGGGGCTTAGCGGGAGGGGCCTACGAGCAGTACTTC. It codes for CASSLGRGLAGGAYEQYF.

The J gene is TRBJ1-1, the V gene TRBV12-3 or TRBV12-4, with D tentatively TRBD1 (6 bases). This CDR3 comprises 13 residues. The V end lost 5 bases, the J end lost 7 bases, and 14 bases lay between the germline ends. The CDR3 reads CASSPTGTSEAFF. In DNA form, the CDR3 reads TGTGCCAGCAGTCCCACAGGGACGAGTGAAGCTTTCTTT.

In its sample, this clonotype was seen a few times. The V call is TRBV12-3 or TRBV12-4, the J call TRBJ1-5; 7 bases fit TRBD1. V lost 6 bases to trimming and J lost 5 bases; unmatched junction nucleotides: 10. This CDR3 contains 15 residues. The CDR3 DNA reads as TGTGCCAGCAGCAGGGACAGCCTGAGCGATCAGCCCCAGCATTTT. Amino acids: CASSRDSLSDQPQHF.

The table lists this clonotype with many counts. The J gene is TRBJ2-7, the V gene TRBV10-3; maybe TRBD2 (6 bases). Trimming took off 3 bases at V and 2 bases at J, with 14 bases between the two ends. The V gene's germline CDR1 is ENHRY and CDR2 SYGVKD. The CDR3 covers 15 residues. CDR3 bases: TGTGCCATCAGTGACCCCGGGACTCGACCCTACGAGCAGTACTTC. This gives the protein CAISDPGTRPYEQYF.

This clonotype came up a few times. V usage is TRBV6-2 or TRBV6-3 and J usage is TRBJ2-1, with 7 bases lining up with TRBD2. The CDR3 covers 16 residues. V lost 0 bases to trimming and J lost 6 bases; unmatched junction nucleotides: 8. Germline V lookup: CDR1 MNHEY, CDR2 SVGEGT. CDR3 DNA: TGTGCCAGCAGTTACTCCCTGCGGGAGAGGAGCAATGAGCAGTTCTTC. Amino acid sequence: CASSYSLRERSNEQFF.

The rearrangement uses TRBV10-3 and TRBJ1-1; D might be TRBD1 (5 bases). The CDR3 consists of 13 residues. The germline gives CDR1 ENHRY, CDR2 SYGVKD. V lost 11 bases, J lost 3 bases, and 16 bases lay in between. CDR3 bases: TGTGCCTCCTGGCGGGACGTGGACACTGAAGCTTTCTTT. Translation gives CASWRDVDTEAFF.

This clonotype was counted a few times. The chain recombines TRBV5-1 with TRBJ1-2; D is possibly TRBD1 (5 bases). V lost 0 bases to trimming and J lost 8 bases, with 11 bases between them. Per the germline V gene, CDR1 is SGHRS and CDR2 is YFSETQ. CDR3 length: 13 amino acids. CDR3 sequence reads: CASSLVSGQGYTF. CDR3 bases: TGCGCCAGCAGCTTGGTTTCGGGGCAGGGCTACACCTTC.

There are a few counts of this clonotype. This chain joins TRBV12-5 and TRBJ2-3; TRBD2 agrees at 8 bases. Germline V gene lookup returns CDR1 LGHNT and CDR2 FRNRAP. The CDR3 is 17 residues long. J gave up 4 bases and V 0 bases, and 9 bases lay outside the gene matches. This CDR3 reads CASGLVLNGRAPDTQYF. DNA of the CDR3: TGTGCTAGTGGTTTGGTACTGAACGGGAGGGCCCCAGATACGCAGTATTTT.

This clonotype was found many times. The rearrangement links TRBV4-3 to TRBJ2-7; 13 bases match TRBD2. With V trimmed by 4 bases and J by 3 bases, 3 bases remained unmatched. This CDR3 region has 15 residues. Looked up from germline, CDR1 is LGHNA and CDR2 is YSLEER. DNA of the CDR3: TGCGCCAGCAGCCCCGGACTAGCGGGAGTCTACGAGCAGTACTTC. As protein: CASSPGLAGVYEQYF.

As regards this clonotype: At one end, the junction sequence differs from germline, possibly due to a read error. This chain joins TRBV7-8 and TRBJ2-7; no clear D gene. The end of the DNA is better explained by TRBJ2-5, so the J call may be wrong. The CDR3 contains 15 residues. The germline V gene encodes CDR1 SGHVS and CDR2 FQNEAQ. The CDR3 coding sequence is TGTGCCGGCAGCTTAGGAGTTGGCGGCCAAGAGACCCAGTACTTC. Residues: CAGSLGVGGQETQYF.

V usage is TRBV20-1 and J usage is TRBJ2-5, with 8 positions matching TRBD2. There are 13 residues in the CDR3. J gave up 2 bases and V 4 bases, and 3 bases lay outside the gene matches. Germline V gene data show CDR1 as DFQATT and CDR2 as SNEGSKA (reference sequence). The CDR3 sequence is CSAIGTSQETQYF. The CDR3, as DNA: TGCAGTGCTATCGGGACTAGTCAAGAGACCCAGTACTTC.

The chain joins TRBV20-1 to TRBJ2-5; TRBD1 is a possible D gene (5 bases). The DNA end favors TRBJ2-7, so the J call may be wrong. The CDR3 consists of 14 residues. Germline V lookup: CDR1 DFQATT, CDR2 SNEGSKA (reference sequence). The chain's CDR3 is CSARTQRQRGEQYF. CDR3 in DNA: TGCAGTGCTAGAACACAAAGACAGCGCGGCGAGCAGTACTTC.

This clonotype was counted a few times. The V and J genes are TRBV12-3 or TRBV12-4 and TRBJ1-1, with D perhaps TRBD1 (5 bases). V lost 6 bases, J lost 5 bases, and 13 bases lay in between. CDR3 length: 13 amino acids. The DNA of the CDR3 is TGTGCCAGCAGCCTGAACGGGGGGACTGAAGCTTTCTTT. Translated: CASSLNGGTEAFF.

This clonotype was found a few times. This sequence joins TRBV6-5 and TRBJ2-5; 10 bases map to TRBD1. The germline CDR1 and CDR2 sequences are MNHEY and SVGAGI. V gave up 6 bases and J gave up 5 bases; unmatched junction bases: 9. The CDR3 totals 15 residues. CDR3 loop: CASSHLTGGRETQYF. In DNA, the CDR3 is TGTGCCAGCAGCCACTTGACAGGGGGCAGGGAGACCCAGTACTTC.

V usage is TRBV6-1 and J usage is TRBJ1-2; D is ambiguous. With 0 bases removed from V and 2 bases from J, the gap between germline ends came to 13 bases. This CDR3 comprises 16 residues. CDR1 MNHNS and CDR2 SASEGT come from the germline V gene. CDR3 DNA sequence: TGTGCCAGCAGTGAAGCGAACAGCTACCTAAACTATGGCTACACCTTC. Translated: CASSEANSYLNYGYTF.

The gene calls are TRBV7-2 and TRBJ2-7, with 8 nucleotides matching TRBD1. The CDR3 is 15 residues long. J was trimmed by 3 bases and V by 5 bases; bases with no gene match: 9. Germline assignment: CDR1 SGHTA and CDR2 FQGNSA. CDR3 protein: CASSPQGGTNYEQYF. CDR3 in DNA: TGTGCCAGCAGCCCACAGGGGGGCACTAACTACGAGCAGTACTTC.

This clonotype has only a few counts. As DNA, the CDR3 is TGCGCCAGCAGCCCTAATCCCGGGACAGGGGTTGAAAAACTGTTTTTT. This codes for CASSPNPGTGVEKLFF. The chain combines TRBV5-1 with TRBJ1-4; 10 bases agree with TRBD1. Unmatched junction bases numbered 10, after V lost 4 bases and J lost 7 bases. There are 16 residues in the CDR3. The germline V gene has CDR1 SGHRS and CDR2 YFSETQ.

The CDR3, as DNA: TGTGCCAGCAGCTTGGCGACGGCGAGGTATGGCTACACCTTC. Encoded protein: CASSLATARYGYTF. V gene TRBV5-8 combines with J gene TRBJ1-2; D unclear. The CDR3 totals 14 residues. From germline, CDR1 is SGHTS and CDR2 YDEGEE. The ends were cut back, 0 bases at V and 5 bases at J, with 11 bases in the middle.

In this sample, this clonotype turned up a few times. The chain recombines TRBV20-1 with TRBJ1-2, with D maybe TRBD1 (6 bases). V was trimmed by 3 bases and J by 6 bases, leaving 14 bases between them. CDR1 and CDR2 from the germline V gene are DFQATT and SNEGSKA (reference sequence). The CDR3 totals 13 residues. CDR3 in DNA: TGCAGTGCTAGTGGAACAGGGCGACATGGCTACACCTTC. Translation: CSASGTGRHGYTF.

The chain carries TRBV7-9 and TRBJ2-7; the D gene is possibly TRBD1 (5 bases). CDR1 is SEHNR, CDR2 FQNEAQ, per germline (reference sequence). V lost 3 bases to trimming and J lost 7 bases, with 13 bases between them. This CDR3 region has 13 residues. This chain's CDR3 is CASSFSGKGEQYF. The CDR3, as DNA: TGTGCCAGCAGCTTTTCTGGGAAGGGGGAGCAGTACTTC.

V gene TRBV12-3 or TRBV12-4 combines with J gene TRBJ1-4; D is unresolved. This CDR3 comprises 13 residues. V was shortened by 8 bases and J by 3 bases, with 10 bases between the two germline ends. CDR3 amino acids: CASFSYPNEKLFF. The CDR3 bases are TGTGCCAGCTTCAGCTACCCTAATGAAAAACTGTTTTTT.